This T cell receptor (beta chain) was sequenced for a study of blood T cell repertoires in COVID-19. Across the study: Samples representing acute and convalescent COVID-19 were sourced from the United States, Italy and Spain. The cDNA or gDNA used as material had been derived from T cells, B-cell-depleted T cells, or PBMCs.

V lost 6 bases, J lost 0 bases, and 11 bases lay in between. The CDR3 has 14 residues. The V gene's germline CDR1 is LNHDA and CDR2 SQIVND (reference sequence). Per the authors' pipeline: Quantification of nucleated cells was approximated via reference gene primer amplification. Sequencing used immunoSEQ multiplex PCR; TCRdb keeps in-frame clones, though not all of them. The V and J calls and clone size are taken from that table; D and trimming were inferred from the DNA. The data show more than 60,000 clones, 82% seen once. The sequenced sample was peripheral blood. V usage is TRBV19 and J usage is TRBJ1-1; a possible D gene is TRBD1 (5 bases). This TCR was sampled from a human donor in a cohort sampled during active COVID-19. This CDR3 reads CASSMTVLNTEAFF. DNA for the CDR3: TGTGCCAGTAGCATGACAGTGCTGAACACTGAAGCTTTCTTT. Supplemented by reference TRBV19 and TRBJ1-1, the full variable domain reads DGGITQSPKYLFRKEGQNVTLSCEQNLNHDAMYWYRQDPGQGLRLIYYSQIVNDFQKGDIAEGYSVSREKKESFPLTVTSAQKNPTAFYLCASSMTVLNTEAFFGQGTRLTVV.